This T cell receptor beta chain was documented in a study of PD-L1 blockade in urothelial cancer (dated by TCRdb to the late 2010s). Background for the entire study: Every patient began therapy in 2014 and was given atezolizumab 1,200 mg intravenously every 3 weeks. A median of around 150,000 T cells and 65,000 to 90,000 unique TCRs was obtained from blood samples, and a median clonality of 0.080 was observed. An ECOG performance status of 0 or 1 was recorded for the patients, and 0 to 3 prior chemotherapy regimens had been received by the patients. Durable clinical benefit was defined as progression-free survival longer than 6 months, and TCR features were also tested against progression-free and overall survival. About 90% of the roughly 30 patients were males with bladder-origin urothelial cancer, and about 65% of the 29 reported a prior smoking history. Durable clinical benefit was achieved by nine patients but not by the remaining 20. Blood samples were analyzed at two time points: 3 weeks after treatment start (second dose) and 6 weeks after treatment start. Whole exome sequencing and RNA sequencing of pretreatment tumors were performed alongside TCR sequencing in the same patients. The study was an exploratory multi-omic analysis of somatic, immune and clinical correlates of response to PD-L1 blockade with atezolizumab in urothelial cancer. Pretreatment blood TCR-seq was available for about 30 patients, at least one posttreatment blood collection was obtained for some 24 patients, and tumor TCR-seq was available for some 24 patients. Pretreatment tumor samples and matched peripheral blood, collected serially before and after atezolizumab treatment, underwent TCR sequencing.

General conclusions and limits of the study: Because the sample size was small (n ≈ 30) and many of the analyses were exploratory, the results are meant to be hypothesis-generating. Greater expansion of tumor-associated TCR clones in peripheral blood 3 weeks after the start of treatment was observed in patients with durable benefit (n ≈ 24, p = 0.022). A pretreatment peripheral blood TCR clonality below the median was linked to improved progression-free and overall survival.

This specimen's time point label, interpreted: pretreatment peripheral blood. A total of 25 to 35 patients with locally advanced or metastatic urothelial carcinoma, treated at Memorial Sloan Kettering on a trial protocol, made up the cohort. Peripheral blood mononuclear cells were collected pretreatment and during treatment, with between 1 and 8 total time points per patient. The Qiagen DNeasy Blood extraction kit was used to purify genomic DNA from total PBMCs and tumor samples. PBMCs were collected pretreatment and during treatment, and were isolated and stored as previously described. V was cut back by 3 bases and J by 6 bases, leaving a gap of 12 bases between them. The CDR3 holds 12 amino acids from the cysteine to the phenylalanine. Only the CDR3 portion is preserved as DNA: 36 bases, with reading frame beginning at the first base. Taken from the germline V gene (reference sequence), the CDR1 and CDR2 loops are GTSNPN and SVGIG.

Synthetic TCR analog templates were spiked into each PCR to estimate absolute template abundance from read counts. The immunoSEQ assay was used to amplify TCRbeta CDR3 regions from genomic DNA with bias-controlled V and J gene primers. Rearranged TCRbeta segments were sequenced at approximately 20X coverage. Per the authors' processing: Sequencing errors were corrected by clustering, and CDR3s were annotated against IMGT so that V, D and J genes could be assigned. Downstream analyses used only productive TCRbeta rearrangements, leaving out any out-of-frame or stop-codon sequences. Clonality was calculated as one minus the Shannon entropy normalized by the log of the number of unique productive sequences. Clones differing between time points or between blood and tumor were identified by Fisher's exact test with Benjamini-Hochberg correction at adjusted p below 0.01. TCRdb limited this immuneACCESS table to in-frame rearrangements with V and J called. A share of clones is missing; checked studies link under half to unresolved V genes, and the rest is unexplained. The V and J calls and clone size are taken from that table; D and trimming were inferred from the DNA. The sample contains 130,000 or so clones, approximately 84% of them found a single time. The top ten hold 3.2% of the sample.

Notes on this clone: There is no known antigen for this receptor. Base-call qualities are not available, and no considerably larger clone is one nucleotide away.

The input for sequencing was PBMCs, taken around atezolizumab (anti-PD-L1) treatment. The clonotype originates from a man over 45 with urothelial cancer. This sequence uses TRBV30 and TRBJ2-7; 5 matching bases give a weak D call of TRBD2. The DNA sequence is given as TGTGCCTGGAGAGCAATTGCGGGCGAGCAGTACTTC. Its protein is CAWRAIAGEQYF.